The 9 T cell receptor beta chains below come from one sample, sequenced in a study of blood T cell repertoires in COVID-19. Using immunoSEQ multiplex PCR, the repertoire was profiled, and TCRdb retains in-frame clones only, with some absent. The table lists 140,000 to 150,000 clones, about nine tenths of them singletons. Material: PBMCs or T cells enriched from blood (not recorded which). These receptor sequences come from a man aged 55 to 70 who had recovered from COVID-19.

Concerning this clone: The same CDR3 also results from other DNA sequences found in this sample. J is TRBJ2-7 and V is TRBV28; D is possibly TRBD2 (5 bases). CDR3 length equals 12 residues. Germline CDR1 MDHEN, CDR2 SYDVKM. With 4 bases removed from V and 1 base from J, the gap between germline ends came to 5 bases. The CDR3 DNA follows: TGTGCCAGCAGTTCGGGATCCTACGAGCAGTACTTC. Encoded protein: CASSSGSYEQYF.

In DNA, the CDR3 is TGTGCCAGCAGTTTTCGGACAGGCCATGAAAAACTGTTTTTT. Translation gives CASSFRTGHEKLFF. The chain has TRBV27 and TRBJ1-4, with TRBD1 identical over 7 bases. V gave up 3 bases and J gave up 6 bases; unmatched junction bases: 4. The CDR3 has 14 amino acids. Per germline, CDR1 MNHEY and CDR2 SMNVEV (reference sequence).

The J gene is TRBJ1-1, the V gene TRBV3-1 (or the pseudogene TRBV3-2); D may be TRBD1 (6 bases). Germline values: CDR1 LGHDT, CDR2 YNNKEL (reference sequence). Trimming cost V 1 base and J 5 bases, with 11 bases left between them. The CDR3 consists of 14 residues. Here the CDR3 reads CASSQAGRGTEAFF. The CDR3 nucleotides read TGTGCCAGCAGCCAAGCGGGCAGGGGTACTGAAGCTTTCTTT.

This clone was counted once. This chain links TRBV23-1 with TRBJ1-2, with 12 positions matching TRBD1. TRBV23-1 qualifies as an ORF whose function is uncertain. With 4 bases clipped from V and 8 bases from J, the junction kept 8 bases outside the gene matches. The CDR3 spans 15 residues. The CDR3 loop is CASSPRDRGQRGYTF. CDR3 bases: TGCGCCAGCAGTCCCCGGGACAGGGGGCAGCGCGGCTACACCTTC.

This clone was detected only once. V and J are TRBV11-3 and TRBJ2-3; 9 bases match TRBD2. V was clipped by 0 bases and J by 4 bases; unmatched bases: 11. CDR3 length: 18 residues. Germline V gene sequence: CDR1 SGHNT, CDR2 YENEEA. The CDR3 sequence is CASSLDGREGSYADTQYF. In nucleotides, the CDR3 is TGTGCCAGCAGCTTAGACGGGCGGGAGGGCTCATACGCAGATACGCAGTATTTT.

The chain has TRBV5-5 and TRBJ1-5; TRBD1 matches at 9 bases. The length of the CDR3 is 15 residues. Trimming removed 3 bases from V and 6 bases from J; junction bases left unmatched: 7. From germline, CDR1 is SGHKS and CDR2 YYEKEE (reference sequence). The CDR3 reads CASSSTGGIGQPQHF. DNA of the CDR3: TGTGCCAGCAGCTCAACAGGGGGCATAGGTCAGCCCCAGCATTTT.

V gene TRBV24-1 combines with J gene TRBJ2-2, with D perhaps TRBD2 (5 bases). CDR1 and CDR2 from the germline V gene are KGHDR and SFDVKD. Trimming removed 8 bases at V and 3 bases at J, with 15 bases between. The CDR3 has 15 amino acids. The CDR3 DNA reads TGTGCCACCACCAAATCCGAGGGATACACCGGGGAGCTGTTTTTT. It translates to CATTKSEGYTGELFF.

V gene TRBV6-1 combines with J gene TRBJ1-5; 8 nucleotides align to TRBD1. CDR1 MNHNS and CDR2 SASEGT come from the germline V gene. Losses at the gene ends were 2 bases for V and 6 bases for J; bases not matched to a gene: 6. This CDR3 is 15 amino acids long. The CDR3 coding sequence is TGTGCCAGCAGTGAACGTAGGACAGGGACTCAGCCCCAGCATTTT. Its protein is CASSERRTGTQPQHF.

The chain combines TRBV11-3 with TRBJ2-2; D not resolved. Trimming removed 5 bases at V and 4 bases at J, with 8 bases between. Germline lookup yields CDR1 SGHNT and CDR2 YENEEA. The CDR3 covers 13 residues. CDR3 DNA sequence: TGTGCCAGCAGCCCCAGTGGCACCGGGGAGCTGTTTTTT. Translating gives CASSPSGTGELFF.